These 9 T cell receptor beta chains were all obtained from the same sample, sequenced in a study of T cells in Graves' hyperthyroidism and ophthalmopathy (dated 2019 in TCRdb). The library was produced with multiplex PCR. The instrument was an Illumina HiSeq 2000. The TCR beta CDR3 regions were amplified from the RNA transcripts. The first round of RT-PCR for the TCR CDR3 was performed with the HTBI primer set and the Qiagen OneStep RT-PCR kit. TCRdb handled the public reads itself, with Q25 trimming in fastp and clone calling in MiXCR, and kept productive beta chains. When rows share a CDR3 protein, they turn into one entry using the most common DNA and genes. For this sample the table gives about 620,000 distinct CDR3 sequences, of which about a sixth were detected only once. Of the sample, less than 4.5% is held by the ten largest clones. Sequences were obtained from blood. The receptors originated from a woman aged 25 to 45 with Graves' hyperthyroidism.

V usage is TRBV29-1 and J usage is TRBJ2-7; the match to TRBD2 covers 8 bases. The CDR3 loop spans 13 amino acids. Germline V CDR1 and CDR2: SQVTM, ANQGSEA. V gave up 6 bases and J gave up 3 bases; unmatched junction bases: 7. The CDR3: CSVGLGGFYEQYF. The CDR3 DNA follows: TGCAGCGTGGGACTAGGAGGGTTCTACGAGCAGTACTTC.

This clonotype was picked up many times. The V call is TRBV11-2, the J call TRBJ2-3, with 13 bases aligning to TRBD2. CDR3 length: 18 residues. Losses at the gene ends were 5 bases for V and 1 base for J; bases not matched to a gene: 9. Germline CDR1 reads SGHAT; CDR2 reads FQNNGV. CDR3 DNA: TGTGCCAGCAGCGGCTATCGGACTAGCGGGGGACGCACAGATACGCAGTATTTT. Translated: CASSGYRTSGGRTDTQYF.

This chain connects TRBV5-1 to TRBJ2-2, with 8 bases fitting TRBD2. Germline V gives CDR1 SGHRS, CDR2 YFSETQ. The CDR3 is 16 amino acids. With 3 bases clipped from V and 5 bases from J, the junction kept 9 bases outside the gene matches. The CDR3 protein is CASSWAGTRLTGELFF. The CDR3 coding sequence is TGCGCCAGCAGCTGGGCCGGGACTAGATTAACCGGGGAGCTGTTTTTT.

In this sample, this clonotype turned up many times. The CDR3 DNA is TGTGCCAGCACGGCGGGAGGGTGGACAGATACGCAGTATTTT. Encoded protein: CASTAGGWTDTQYF. V usage is TRBV2 and J usage is TRBJ2-3, with 9 nucleotides matching TRBD2. This CDR3 spans 14 amino acids. Per germline, CDR1 SNHLY and CDR2 FYNNEI. Trimming removed 7 bases from V and 3 bases from J; junction bases left unmatched: 5.

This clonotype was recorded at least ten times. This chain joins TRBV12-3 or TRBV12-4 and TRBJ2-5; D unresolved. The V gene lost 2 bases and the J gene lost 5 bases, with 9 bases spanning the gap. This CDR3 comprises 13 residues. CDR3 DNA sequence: TGTGCCAGCAGTTTATCACTGGGGGAGACCCAGTACTTC. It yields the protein CASSLSLGETQYF.

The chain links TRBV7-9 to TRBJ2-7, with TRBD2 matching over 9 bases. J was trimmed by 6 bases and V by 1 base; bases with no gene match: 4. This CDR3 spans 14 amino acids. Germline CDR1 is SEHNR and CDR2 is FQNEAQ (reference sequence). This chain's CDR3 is CASSLVAGVSEQYF. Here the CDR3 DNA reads TGTGCCAGCAGCTTAGTAGCGGGAGTTAGCGAGCAGTACTTC.

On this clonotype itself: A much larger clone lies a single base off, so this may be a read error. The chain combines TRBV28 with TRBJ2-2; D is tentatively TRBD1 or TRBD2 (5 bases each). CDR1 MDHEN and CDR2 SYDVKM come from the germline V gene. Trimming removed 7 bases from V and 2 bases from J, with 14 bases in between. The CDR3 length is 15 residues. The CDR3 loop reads CASKRGSLNTGELFF. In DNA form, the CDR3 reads TGTGCCAGCAAACGGGGCTCCCTAAACACCGGGGAGCTGTTTTTT.

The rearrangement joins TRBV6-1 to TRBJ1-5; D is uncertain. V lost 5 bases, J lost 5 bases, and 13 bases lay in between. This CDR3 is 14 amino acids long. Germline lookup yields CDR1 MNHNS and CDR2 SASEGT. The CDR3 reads CASSTSPGYQPQHF. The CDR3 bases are TGTGCCAGCAGTACCTCCCCCGGTTATCAGCCCCAGCATTTT.

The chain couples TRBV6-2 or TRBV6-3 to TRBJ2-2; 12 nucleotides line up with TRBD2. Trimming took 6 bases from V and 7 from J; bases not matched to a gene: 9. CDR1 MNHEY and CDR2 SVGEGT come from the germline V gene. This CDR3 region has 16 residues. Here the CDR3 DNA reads TGTGCCAGCAGCGGAGGACTAGCGGGGCTGGGCGGGGAGCTGTTTTTT. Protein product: CASSGGLAGLGGELFF.